The next 5 T cell receptor beta chains were all read from a single sample in a study of control samples from healthy donors and cancer patients. Clones were sequenced by immunoSEQ multiplex PCR, and TCRdb holds only the in-frame ones, with some missing. The table includes about 100,000 clones, about 88% detected once. The specimen sequenced was blood. The receptors here all came from a woman in her forties or fifties in good health.

DNA of the CDR3: TGTGCCAGCGGAAATAGCGGGGGGGAGACCCAGTACTTC. Its translation: CASGNSGGETQYF. The chain has TRBV7-2 and TRBJ2-5; TRBD2 agrees at 10 bases. This CDR3 region has 13 residues. Looked up from germline, CDR1 is SGHTA and CDR2 is FQGNSA. J gave up 5 bases and V 8 bases, and 5 bases lay outside the gene matches.

The chain combines TRBV6-5 with TRBJ2-7, with TRBD2 matching over 7 bases. The CDR3 spans 13 residues. Germline V gene data show CDR1 as MNHEY and CDR2 as SVGAGI. V trimming: 6 bases; J trimming: 3 bases; junction bases outside the gene matches: 5. The CDR3 sequence: CASRPGLLYEQYF. CDR3 coding DNA: TGTGCCAGCAGACCGGGACTACTCTACGAGCAGTACTTC.

The V gene is TRBV11-3, the J gene TRBJ2-1; TRBD2 aligns across 7 bases. Trimming at V came to 5 bases and at J to 5 bases, leaving 9 bases not matched to a gene. The length of the CDR3 is 15 residues. Germline CDR1 is SGHNT and CDR2 is YENEEA. CDR3 in amino acids: CASSISSGVNNEQFF. Here the CDR3 DNA reads TGTGCCAGCAGCATTTCTAGCGGCGTAAACAATGAGCAGTTCTTC.

The genes are TRBV12-3 or TRBV12-4 and TRBJ2-5; D is ambiguous. V was trimmed by 1 base and J by 1 base, leaving 4 bases between them. This CDR3 has 13 amino acids. The CDR3 region has the DNA TGTGCCAGCAGTTTAGATATCCAAGAGACCCAGTACTTC. Its translation: CASSLDIQETQYF.

The CDR3 reads CASSVLAGPPDTQYF. CDR3 bases: TGTGCCAGCAGCGTACTTGCGGGGCCCCCAGATACGCAGTATTTT. V usage is TRBV9 and J usage is TRBJ2-3; perhaps TRBD2 as D (6 bases). With 1 base removed from V and 4 bases from J, the gap between germline ends came to 13 bases. CDR3 length equals 15 residues. The germline V gene has CDR1 SGDLS and CDR2 YYNGEE.